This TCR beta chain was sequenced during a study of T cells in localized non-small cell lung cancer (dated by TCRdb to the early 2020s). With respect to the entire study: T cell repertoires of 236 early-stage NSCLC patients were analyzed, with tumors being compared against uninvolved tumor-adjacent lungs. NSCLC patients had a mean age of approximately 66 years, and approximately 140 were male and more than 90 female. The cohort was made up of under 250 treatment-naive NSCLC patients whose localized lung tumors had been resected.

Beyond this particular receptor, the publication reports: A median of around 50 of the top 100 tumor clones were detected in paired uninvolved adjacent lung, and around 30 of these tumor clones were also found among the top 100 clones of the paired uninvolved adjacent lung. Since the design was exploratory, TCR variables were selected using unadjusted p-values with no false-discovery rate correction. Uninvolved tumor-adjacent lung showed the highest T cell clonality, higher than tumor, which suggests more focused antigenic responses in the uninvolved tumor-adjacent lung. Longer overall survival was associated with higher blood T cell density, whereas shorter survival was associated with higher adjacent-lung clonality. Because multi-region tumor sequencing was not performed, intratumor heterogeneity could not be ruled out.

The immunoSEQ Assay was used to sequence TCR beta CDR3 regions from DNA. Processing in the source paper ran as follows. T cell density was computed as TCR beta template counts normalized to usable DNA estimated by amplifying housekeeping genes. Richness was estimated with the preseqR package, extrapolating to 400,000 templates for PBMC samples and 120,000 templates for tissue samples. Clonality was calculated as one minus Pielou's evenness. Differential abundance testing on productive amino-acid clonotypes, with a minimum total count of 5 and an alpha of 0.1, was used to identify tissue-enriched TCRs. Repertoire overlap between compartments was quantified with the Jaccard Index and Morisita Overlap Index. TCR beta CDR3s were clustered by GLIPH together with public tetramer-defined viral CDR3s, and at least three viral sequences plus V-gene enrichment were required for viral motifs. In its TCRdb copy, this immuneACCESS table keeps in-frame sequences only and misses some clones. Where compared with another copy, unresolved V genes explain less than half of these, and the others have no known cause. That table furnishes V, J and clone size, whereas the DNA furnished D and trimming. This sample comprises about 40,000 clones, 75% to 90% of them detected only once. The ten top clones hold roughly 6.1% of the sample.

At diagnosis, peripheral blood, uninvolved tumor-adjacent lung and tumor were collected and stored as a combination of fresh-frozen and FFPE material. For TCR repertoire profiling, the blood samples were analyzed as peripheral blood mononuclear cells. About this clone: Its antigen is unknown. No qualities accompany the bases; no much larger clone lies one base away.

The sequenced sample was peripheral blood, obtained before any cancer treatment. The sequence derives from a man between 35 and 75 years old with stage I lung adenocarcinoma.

The DNA sequence is TGTGCCAGCAGCTTAGAACCGGGGAGTGAGCAGTTCTTC. This gives the protein CASSLEPGSEQFF. The chain is encoded by TRBV11-2 joined to TRBJ2-1; the D gene is possibly TRBD2, with 5 bases matching. The germline V gene sets CDR1 to SGHAT and CDR2 to FQNNGV. V was cut back by 0 bases and J by 9 bases, leaving a gap of 9 bases between them. The CDR3 numbers 13 residues from cysteine through phenylalanine. CDR3 DNA is the only sequence kept; it has 39 bases, read in frame from the first base.